The rows below give T cell receptor beta chains drawn from one sample of a study of Ad26.COV2.S vaccination and SARS-CoV-2 variants. The table came from immunoSEQ multiplex PCR; TCRdb's copy has only in-frame clones and leaves some out. The sample shows roughly 680,000 clones, 89% of them seen only once. The sample was peripheral blood, taken in a trial of Ad26.COV2.S vaccine versus placebo. All receptors come from a person between 18 and 65 years old who received the Ad26.COV2.S COVID-19 vaccine or a placebo. Both conserved end residues are part of each CDR3. The D gene is left open where the match is weak. Part of the rows lack a size; the others show once, few, many or a class for expanded clones.

CDR3 length	V gene	clone size	D gene	J gene	CDR3 DNA	CDR3 protein
16	TRBV4-1	-	-	TRBJ1-6	TGCGCCAGCAGCCAAGAGTCGCCGTATTATAATTCACCCCTCCACTTT	CASSQESPYYNSPLHF
16	TRBV6-5	-	TRBD1	TRBJ1-6	TGTGCCAGCAGTTACGGGCAGGGGGCACGAAATTCACCCCTCCACTTT	CASSYGQGARNSPLHF
15	TRBV5-1	once	-	TRBJ2-3	TGCGCCAGCAGCTTGGGGGGGCCTAGCACAGATACGCAGTATTTT	CASSLGGPSTDTQYF
14	TRBV18	-	-	TRBJ1-6	TGTGCCAGCTCACCCTCGAGGTTAGGTTCACCCCTCCACTTT	CASSPSRLGSPLHF
13	TRBV5-1	few	-	TRBJ2-3	TGCGCCAGCAGCTTCGGGGGAACAGATACGCAGTATTTT	CASSFGGTDTQYF
14	TRBV5-4	-	-	TRBJ2-7	TGTGCCAGCAGCATCAGGGAAATCTCCTACGAGCAGTACTTC	CASSIREISYEQYF
13	TRBV11-2	-	-	TRBJ2-7	TGTGCCAGCAGCCTAGGGCCTGCCTACGAGCAGTACTTC	CASSLGPAYEQYF
10	TRBV10-1	-	-	TRBJ1-4	TGCGCCCTGAAGCGGGAAAAACTGTTTTTT	CALKREKLFF
13	TRBV12-3/TRBV12-4	once	TRBD1	TRBJ1-1	TGTGCCAGCGGGGAGACAGGGAGAACTGAAGCTTTCTTT	CASGETGRTEAFF
15	TRBV27	-	-	TRBJ2-7	TGTGCCAGCAGTTTATCGGCGGCAGGGACCCGCCTGCAGTACTTC	CASSLSAAGTRLQYF
15	TRBV7-2	-	-	TRBJ1-5	TGTGCCAGCAGCTTAGACCCTATTGGGGGTCAGCCCCAGCATTTT	CASSLDPIGGQPQHF
12	TRBV7-2	-	-	TRBJ1-6	TGTGCCAGCAGCTTAACTGGTTCACCCCTCCACTTT	CASSLTGSPLHF
16	TRBV3-1/TRBV3-2	-	-	TRBJ2-3	TGTGCCAGCAGCCAAGTAGCGGAGGCAAGCACAGATACGCAGTATTTT	CASSQVAEASTDTQYF
16	TRBV6-5	once	TRBD1	TRBJ2-7	TGTGCCAGCAGTTCCCCCGCCGGGACAGGGGTCTACGAGCAGTACTTC	CASSSPAGTGVYEQYF
16	TRBV2	-	-	TRBJ1-5	TGTGCCAGCAGTGGGGCAAGCGGCCGAATAAATCAGCCCCAGCATTTT	CASSGASGRINQPQHF
15	TRBV5-5	-	TRBD1	TRBJ1-1	TGTGCCAGCAGCTCCCGACAGGGAATGAACACTGAAGCTTTCTTT	CASSSRQGMNTEAFF
14	TRBV5-1	-	-	TRBJ1-1	TGCGCCAGCAGCTTGGGGCAGCCTTACACTGAAGCTTTCTTT	CASSLGQPYTEAFF
13	TRBV19	-	TRBD1	TRBJ1-1	TGTGCCAGTAGTGCCGACAGGGACACTGAAGCTTTCTTT	CASSADRDTEAFF
16	TRBV4-1	-	-	TRBJ1-1	TGCGCCAGCAGCCAGGAATCACGGGTGATGAACACTGAAGCTTTCTTT	CASSQESRVMNTEAFF
15	TRBV13	-	-	TRBJ2-3	TGTGCCAGCAGCCCCAGGGATGGGAACACAGATACGCAGTATTTT	CASSPRDGNTDTQYF
16	TRBV10-3	once	TRBD2	TRBJ2-2	TGTGCCATCAGTGAAAACCTAGCGGGGGGTTTCGGGGAGCTGTTTTTT	CAISENLAGGFGELFF
15	TRBV18	-	TRBD1	TRBJ1-1	TGTGCCAGCTCACCGACGGGACAGTCAAACACTGAAGCTTTCTTT	CASSPTGQSNTEAFF
13	TRBV30	-	-	TRBJ1-5	TGTGCCTGGACGAAGGCGGGCAATCAGCCCCAGCATTTT	CAWTKAGNQPQHF
14	TRBV2	once	-	TRBJ1-2	TGTGCCAGCAGTGAAGATGGGAGGATGGGACGCTACACCTTC	CASSEDGRMGRYTF